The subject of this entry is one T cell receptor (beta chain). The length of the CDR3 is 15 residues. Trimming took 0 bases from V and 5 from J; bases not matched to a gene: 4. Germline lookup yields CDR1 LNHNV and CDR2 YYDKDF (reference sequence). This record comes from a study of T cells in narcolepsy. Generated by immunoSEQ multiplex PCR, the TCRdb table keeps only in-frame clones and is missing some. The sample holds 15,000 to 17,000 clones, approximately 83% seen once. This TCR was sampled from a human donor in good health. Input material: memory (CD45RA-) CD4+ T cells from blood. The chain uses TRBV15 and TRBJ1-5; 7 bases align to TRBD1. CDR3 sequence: CATSRDRDRDQPQHF. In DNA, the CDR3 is TGTGCCACCAGCAGAGATCGGGACAGAGATCAGCCCCAGCATTTT.